This TCR beta chain was captured by sequencing in a study of cytomegalovirus exposure and HLA in healthy donors. The sample holds a few counts of this clone. Primers included in the PCR were 60 Vbeta and 13 Jbeta primers. The table came from immunoSEQ multiplex PCR; TCRdb's copy has only in-frame clones and leaves some out. The sample contains 150,000 to 200,000 clones, 70% of which appear only once. The CDR3 has 13 residues. V lost 4 bases to trimming and J lost 7 bases; unmatched junction nucleotides: 7. Germline V gives CDR1 GTSNPN, CDR2 SVGIG (reference sequence). The sample was PBMCs. This sequence was found in a man aged 18-30 years in good health and CMV-seropositive. This chain links TRBV30 with TRBJ2-3; 8 bases line up with TRBD2. CDR3 coding DNA: TGTGCCTGGAATCGGGAGGGCGGGCATACGCAGTATTTT. Translating it yields CAWNREGGHTQYF. Drawing the rest from reference TRBV30 and TRBJ2-3, the complete variable domain is SQTIHQWPATLVQPVGSPLSLECTVEGTSNPNLYWYRQAAGRGLQLLFYSVGIGQISSEVPQNLSASRPQDRQFILSSKKLLLSDSGFYLCAWNREGGHTQYFGPGTRLTVL.